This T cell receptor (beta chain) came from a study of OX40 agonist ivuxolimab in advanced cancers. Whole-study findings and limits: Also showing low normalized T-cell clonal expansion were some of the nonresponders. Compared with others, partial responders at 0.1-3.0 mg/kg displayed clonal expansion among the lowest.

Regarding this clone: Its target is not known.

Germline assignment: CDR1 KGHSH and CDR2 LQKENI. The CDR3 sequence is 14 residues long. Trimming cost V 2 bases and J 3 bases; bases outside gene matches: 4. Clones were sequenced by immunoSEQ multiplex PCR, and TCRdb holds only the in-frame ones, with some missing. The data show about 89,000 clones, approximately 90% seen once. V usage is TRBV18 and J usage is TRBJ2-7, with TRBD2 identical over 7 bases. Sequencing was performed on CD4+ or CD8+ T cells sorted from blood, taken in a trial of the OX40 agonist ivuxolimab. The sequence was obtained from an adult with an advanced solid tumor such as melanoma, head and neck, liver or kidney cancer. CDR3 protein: CASSPREGDYEQYF. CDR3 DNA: TGTGCCAGCTCACCAAGGGAGGGCGACTACGAGCAGTACTTC.